These 16 T cell receptor beta chains came from one sample sequenced in a study of blood T cells in healthy people across ages (dated by TCRdb to 2014 to 2015). Libraries were made using 5' RACE. TCRdb shows the sequencer as Illumina HiSeq 2500. A second roughly 6 to 12 cycle PCR used a sample-barcoded 5' primer and a J-beta primer mix. TCRdb cleaned the public reads at Q25 with fastp, built clones with MiXCR and kept in-frame beta chains. Rows are unified per CDR3 protein, each entry keeping the most common DNA and genes. Within this sample are 800,000 to 950,000 distinct CDR3 sequences, with around 48% of them counted one time only. The ten largest clones represent around an eighth of the sample. Sequencing was performed on blood. The receptors come from a man in his thirties or forties in good health.

This clonotype turned up a few times. J is TRBJ2-7 and V is TRBV19; D not certain. The germline gives CDR1 LNHDA, CDR2 SQIVND (reference sequence). Trimming took off 5 bases at V and 1 base at J, with 9 bases between the two ends. The length of the CDR3 is 13 residues. The chain's CDR3 is CASSFTESYEQYF. DNA of the CDR3: TGTGCCAGTAGTTTCACGGAGTCCTACGAGCAGTACTTC.

This clonotype was counted a few times. The chain couples TRBV20-1 to TRBJ1-2; D is uncertain. V lost 5 bases and J lost 5, with 18 bases in between. This CDR3 has 14 amino acids. Germline CDR1 is DFQATT and CDR2 is SNEGSKA (reference sequence). The CDR3 DNA is TGCAGTGCTTCAAGCGGCTTAGCTGGGTATGGCTACACCTTC. It yields the protein CSASSGLAGYGYTF.

The chain carries TRBV30 and TRBJ1-2; 8 bases map to TRBD1. V shed 8 bases, J shed 6 bases, and the junction held 8 bases outside the gene matches. The CDR3 has 12 amino acids. CDR1 and CDR2 (germline): GTSNPN, SVGIG (reference sequence). The CDR3 sequence: CAGNPGGHGYTF. The CDR3 nucleotides are TGTGCCGGGAACCCAGGGGGCCATGGCTACACCTTC.

The sample holds a few counts of this clonotype. J is TRBJ2-1 and V is TRBV4-1, with 12 nucleotides matching TRBD2. J gave up 7 bases and V 0 bases, and 4 bases lay outside the gene matches. From germline, CDR1 is MGHRA and CDR2 YSYEKL. This CDR3 contains 16 residues. CDR3 DNA sequence: TGCGCCAGCAGCCAAGATACTAGCGGGGGGCGGAATGAGCAGTTCTTC. This codes for CASSQDTSGGRNEQFF.

The chain couples TRBV28 to TRBJ1-1; D is uncertain. CDR1 MDHEN and CDR2 SYDVKM come from the germline V gene. CDR3 length: 13 residues. V lost 2 bases, J lost 7 bases, and 11 bases lay in between. Here the CDR3 DNA reads TGTGCCAGCAGTTTACAGGCCCCCGGTGAAGCTTTCTTT. This codes for CASSLQAPGEAFF.

The chain joins TRBV29-1 to TRBJ2-3; D is unclear. The CDR3 is 13 amino acids. The V end was cut by 2 bases, the J end by 5 bases, with 11 bases between. Germline CDR1 SQVTM, CDR2 ANQGSEA. The CDR3 sequence is CSVEFPIVDTQYF. CDR3 DNA: TGCAGCGTTGAATTTCCTATTGTAGATACGCAGTATTTT.

A few counts support this clonotype. J is TRBJ2-7 and V is TRBV20-1; 7 bases line up with TRBD1. The J segment lost 4 bases and the V segment lost 3 bases, leaving 9 bases of the junction unmatched. Germline V lookup: CDR1 DFQATT, CDR2 SNEGSKA (reference sequence). The CDR3 length is 14 residues. CDR3: CSASVSTGRYEQYF. The CDR3 bases are TGCAGTGCTAGTGTGTCGACAGGGCGGTACGAGCAGTACTTC.

J is TRBJ2-7 and V is TRBV2; maybe TRBD2 (5 bases). The end of the DNA is better explained by TRBJ2-5, so the J call may be wrong. The germline gives CDR1 SNHLY, CDR2 FYNNEI. This CDR3 contains 15 residues. CDR3 coding DNA: TGTGCCAGCAGTCCCAGGCGGGCAGCCAAAGAGACCCAGTACTTC. Translated: CASSPRRAAKETQYF.

The genes are TRBV7-9 and TRBJ2-7, with TRBD1 identical over 9 bases. The V segment lost 4 bases and the J segment 2 bases; nucleotides outside the gene matches: 15. The CDR3 is made up of 18 amino acids. In germline, CDR1 is SEHNR, CDR2 FQNEAQ (reference sequence). The CDR3 is CASSSSPGTGHLPYEQYF. The CDR3 DNA reads as TGTGCCAGCAGCTCCTCTCCCGGGACAGGGCACCTACCCTACGAGCAGTACTTC.

A few counts support this clonotype. This chain connects TRBV7-2 to TRBJ2-1; TRBD2 aligns across 11 bases. This CDR3 has 15 residues. Per the germline V gene, CDR1 is SGHTA and CDR2 is FQGNSA. After removal of 2 bases from V and 7 bases from J, the junction contained 4 bases not matched to a gene. The CDR3: CASSLTSGGSNEQFF. For the CDR3, the DNA is TGTGCCAGCAGCTTAACTAGCGGGGGTTCGAATGAGCAGTTCTTC.

The chain joins TRBV20-1 to TRBJ1-5, with 9 bases that match TRBD1. The CDR3 consists of 17 residues. Germline CDR1 reads DFQATT; CDR2 reads SNEGSKA (reference sequence). V gave up 6 bases and J gave up 2 bases; unmatched junction bases: 14. The CDR3 region has the DNA TGCAGTGCCTTCCAGACAGGGGGAACGCCCGGCAATCAGCCCCAGCATTTT. Its translation is CSAFQTGGTPGNQPQHF.

This clonotype was seen a handful of times. The junction and the germline gene differ at one end; a read error may be behind it. The J gene is TRBJ2-4, the V gene TRBV28; TRBD1 aligns across 11 bases. CDR1 MDHEN and CDR2 SYDVKM come from the germline V gene. The CDR3 spans 17 residues. This CDR3 reads CASSLTWGTGGDSIQYF. Written as DNA, the CDR3 is TGTGCTAGCAGCCTAACTTGGGGGACAGGGGGTGATAGCATTCAGTACTTC. The variable domain in full, completed from reference TRBV28 and TRBJ2-4, reads DVKVTQSSRYLVKRTGEKVFLECVQDMDHENMFWYRQDPGLGLRLIYFSYDVKMKEKGDIPEGYSVSREKKERFSLILESASTNQTSMYLCASSLTWGTGGDSIQYFGAGTRLSVL.

Only a few counts were recorded for this clonotype. The chain recombines TRBV9 with TRBJ2-3, with D possibly being TRBD2 (5 bases). V was cut by 0 bases and J by 8 bases, with 7 bases left in between. The CDR3 length is 12 residues. Per germline, CDR1 SGDLS and CDR2 YYNGEE. The CDR3 loop reads CASSVVAGTQYF. In DNA, the CDR3 is TGTGCCAGCAGCGTAGTCGCGGGTACGCAGTATTTT.

The gene calls are TRBV6-1 and TRBJ1-2, with TRBD1 as a possible D gene (6 bases). Looked up from germline, CDR1 is MNHNS and CDR2 is SASEGT. The CDR3 sequence is 17 residues long. The V end was cut by 5 bases, the J end by 4 bases, with 23 bases between. The CDR3 DNA is TGTGCCAGCAGTCAATCATGGGACACGCAGTACGTCTATGGCTACACCTTC. Amino acids: CASSQSWDTQYVYGYTF.

This sequence joins TRBV6-5 and TRBJ2-1; 12 bases map to TRBD2. J was trimmed by 9 bases and V by 4 bases; bases with no gene match: 7. This CDR3 is built from 15 residues. Per germline, CDR1 MNHEY and CDR2 SVGAGI. This CDR3 is CASSSPSGGAGEQFF. In nucleotides, the CDR3 is TGTGCCAGCAGTTCCCCTAGCGGGGGGGCTGGTGAGCAGTTCTTC.

This clonotype was counted between two and nine times. V gene TRBV29-1 combines with J gene TRBJ2-7; D is undetermined. This CDR3 region has 13 residues. The V and J ends lost 0 bases and 2 bases respectively, with 8 bases between them. CDR1 and CDR2 (germline): SQVTM, ANQGSEA. The CDR3 region is CSVEDRITYEQYF. Written as DNA, the CDR3 is TGCAGCGTTGAAGATCGGATTACCTACGAGCAGTACTTC.